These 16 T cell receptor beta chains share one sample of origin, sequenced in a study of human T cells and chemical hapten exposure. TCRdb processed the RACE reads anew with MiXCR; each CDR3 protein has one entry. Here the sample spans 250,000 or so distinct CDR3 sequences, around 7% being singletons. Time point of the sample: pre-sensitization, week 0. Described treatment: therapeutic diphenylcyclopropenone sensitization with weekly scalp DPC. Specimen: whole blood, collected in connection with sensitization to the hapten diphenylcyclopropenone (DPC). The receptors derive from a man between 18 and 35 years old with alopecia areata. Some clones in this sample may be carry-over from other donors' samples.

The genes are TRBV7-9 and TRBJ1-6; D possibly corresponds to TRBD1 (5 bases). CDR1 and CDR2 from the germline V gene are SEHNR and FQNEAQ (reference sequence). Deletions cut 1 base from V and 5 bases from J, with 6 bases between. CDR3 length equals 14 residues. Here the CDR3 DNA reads TGTGCCAGCAGCTTAGAGGGGAATAATTCACCCCTCCACTTT. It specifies CASSLEGNNSPLHF.

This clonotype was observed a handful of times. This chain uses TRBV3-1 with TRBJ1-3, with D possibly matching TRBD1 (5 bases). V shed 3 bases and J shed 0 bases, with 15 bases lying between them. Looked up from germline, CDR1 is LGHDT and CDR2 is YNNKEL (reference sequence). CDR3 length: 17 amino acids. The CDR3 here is CASSQAFGGSSGNTIYF. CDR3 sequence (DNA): TGTGCCAGCAGCCAGGCCTTCGGGGGATCCTCTGGAAACACCATATATTTT.

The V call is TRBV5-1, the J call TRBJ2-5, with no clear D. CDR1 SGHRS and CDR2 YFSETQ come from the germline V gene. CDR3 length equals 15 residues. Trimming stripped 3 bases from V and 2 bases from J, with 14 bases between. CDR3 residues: CASSSTLPRQETQYF. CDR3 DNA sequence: TGCGCCAGCAGCTCAACTTTACCAAGACAAGAGACCCAGTACTTC. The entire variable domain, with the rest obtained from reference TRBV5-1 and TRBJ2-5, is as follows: KAGVTQTPRYLIKTRGQQVTLSCSPISGHRSVSWYQQTPGQGLQFLFEYFSETQRNKGNFPGRFSGRQFSNSRSEMNVSTLELGDSALYLCASSSTLPRQETQYFGPGTRLLVL.

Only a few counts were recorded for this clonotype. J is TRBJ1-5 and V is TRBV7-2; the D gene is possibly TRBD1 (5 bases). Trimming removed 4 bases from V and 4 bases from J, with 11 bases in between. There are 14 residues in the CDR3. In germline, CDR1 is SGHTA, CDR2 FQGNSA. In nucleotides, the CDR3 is TGTGCCAGCAGCTCCGACCAGGGAAATCAGCCCCAGCATTTT. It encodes CASSSDQGNQPQHF.

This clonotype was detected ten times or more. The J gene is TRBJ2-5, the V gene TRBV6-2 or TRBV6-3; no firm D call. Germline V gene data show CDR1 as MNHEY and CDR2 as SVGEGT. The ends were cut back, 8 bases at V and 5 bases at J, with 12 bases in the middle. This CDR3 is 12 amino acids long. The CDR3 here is CASGGPVETQYF. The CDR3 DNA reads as TGTGCCAGCGGCGGACCAGTGGAGACCCAGTACTTC.

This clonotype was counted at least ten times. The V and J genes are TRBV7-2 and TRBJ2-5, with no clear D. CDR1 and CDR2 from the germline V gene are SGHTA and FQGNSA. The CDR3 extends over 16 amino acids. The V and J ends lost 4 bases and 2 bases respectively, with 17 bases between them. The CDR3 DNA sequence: TGTGCCAGCAGCTCCCGAACTGTCACACAGCAAGAGACCCAGTACTTC. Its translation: CASSSRTVTQQETQYF. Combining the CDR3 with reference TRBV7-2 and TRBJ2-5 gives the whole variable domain GAGVSQSPSNKVTEKGKDVELRCDPISGHTALYWYRQSLGQGLEFLIYFQGNSAPDKSGLPSDRFSAERTGGSVSTLTIQRTQQEDSAVYLCASSSRTVTQQETQYFGPGTRLLVL.

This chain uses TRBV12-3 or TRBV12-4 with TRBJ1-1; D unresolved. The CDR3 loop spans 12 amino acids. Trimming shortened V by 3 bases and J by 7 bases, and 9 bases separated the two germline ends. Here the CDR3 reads CASSFVQIEAFF. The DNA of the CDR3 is TGTGCCAGCAGTTTCGTACAGATTGAAGCTTTCTTT.

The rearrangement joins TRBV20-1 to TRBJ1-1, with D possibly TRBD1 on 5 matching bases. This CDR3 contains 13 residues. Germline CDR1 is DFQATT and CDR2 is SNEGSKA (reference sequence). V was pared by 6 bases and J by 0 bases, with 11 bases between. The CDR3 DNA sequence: TGCAGTGCGGCCGGGACGGTGAACACTGAAGCTTTCTTT. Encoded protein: CSAAGTVNTEAFF.

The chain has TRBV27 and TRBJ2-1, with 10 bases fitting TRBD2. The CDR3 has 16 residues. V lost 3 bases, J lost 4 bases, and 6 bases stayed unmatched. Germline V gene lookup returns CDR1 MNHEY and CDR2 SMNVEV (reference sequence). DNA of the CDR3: TGTGCCAGCAGTTTTTTGATTAGCGGGGGGTACAATGAGCAGTTCTTC. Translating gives CASSFLISGGYNEQFF.

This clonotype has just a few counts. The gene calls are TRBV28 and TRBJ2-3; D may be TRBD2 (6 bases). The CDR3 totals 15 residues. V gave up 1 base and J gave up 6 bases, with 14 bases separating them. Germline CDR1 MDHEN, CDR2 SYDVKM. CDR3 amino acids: CASSLSGPGGDTQYF. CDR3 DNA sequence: TGTGCCAGCAGTTTATCAGGGCCAGGAGGGGATACGCAGTATTTT.

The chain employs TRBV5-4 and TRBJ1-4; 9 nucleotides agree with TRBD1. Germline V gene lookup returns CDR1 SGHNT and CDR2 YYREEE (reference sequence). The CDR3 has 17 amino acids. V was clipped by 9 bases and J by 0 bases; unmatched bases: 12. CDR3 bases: TGTGCCACCTACCCTTGGGACAGGGTCACAACTAATGAAAAACTGTTTTTT. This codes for CATYPWDRVTTNEKLFF.

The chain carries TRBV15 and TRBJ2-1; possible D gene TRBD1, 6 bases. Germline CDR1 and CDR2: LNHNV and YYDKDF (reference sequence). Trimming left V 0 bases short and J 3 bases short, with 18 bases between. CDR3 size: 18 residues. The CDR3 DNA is TGTGCCACCAGCAGAGATAACCTAAACAGGGCCCTCTACAATGAGCAGTTCTTC. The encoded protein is CATSRDNLNRALYNEQFF. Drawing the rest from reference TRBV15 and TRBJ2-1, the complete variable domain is DAMVIQNPRYQVTQFGKPVTLSCSQTLNHNVMYWYQQKSSQAPKLLFHYYDKDFNNEADTPDNFQSRRPNTSFCFLDIRSPGLGDTAMYLCATSRDNLNRALYNEQFFGPGTRLTVL.

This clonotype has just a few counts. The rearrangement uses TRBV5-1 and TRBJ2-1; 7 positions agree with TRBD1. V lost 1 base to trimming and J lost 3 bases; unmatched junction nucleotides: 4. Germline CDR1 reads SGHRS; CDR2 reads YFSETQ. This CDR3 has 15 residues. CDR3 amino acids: CASSLSGTDYNEQFF. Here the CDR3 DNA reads TGCGCCAGCAGCTTGTCCGGGACAGACTACAATGAGCAGTTCTTC.

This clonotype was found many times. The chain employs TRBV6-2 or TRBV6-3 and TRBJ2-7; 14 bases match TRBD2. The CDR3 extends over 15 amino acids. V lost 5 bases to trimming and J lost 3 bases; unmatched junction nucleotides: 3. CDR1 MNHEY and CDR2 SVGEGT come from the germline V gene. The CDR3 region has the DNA TGTGCCAGCAGTGGACTAGCGGGGGGAAACTACGAGCAGTACTTC. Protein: CASSGLAGGNYEQYF.

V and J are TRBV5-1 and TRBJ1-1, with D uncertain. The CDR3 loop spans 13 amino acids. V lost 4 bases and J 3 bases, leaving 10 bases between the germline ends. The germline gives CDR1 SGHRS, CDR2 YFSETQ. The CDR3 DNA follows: TGCGCCAGCAGCCCCCGGTGGGACACTGAAGCTTTCTTT. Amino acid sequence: CASSPRWDTEAFF.

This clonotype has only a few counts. The CDR3 nucleotides are TGTGCCAGCAGACGGGACACCCACAATGAGCAGTTCTTC. This codes for CASRRDTHNEQFF. The chain uses TRBV6-4 and TRBJ2-1; tentative D call: TRBD1 (6 bases). Germline CDR1 is MRHNA and CDR2 is SNTAGT. The CDR3 contains 13 residues. V was trimmed by 6 bases and J by 5 bases, leaving 11 bases between them.